This is a list of T cell receptor beta chains from one sample in a study of blood T cell repertoires in COVID-19. The repertoire was sequenced with immunoSEQ multiplex PCR; TCRdb's copy has only in-frame clones and lacks some. The sample has over 85,000 clones, 87% seen once. The sequenced sample consisted of peripheral blood. Every receptor here comes from a human donor in a cohort sampled during active COVID-19. The CDR3 runs from the conserved cysteine through the conserved F or W. The D gene is left open where the match is weak. Where a row states a size, it is once, few, many or the class of an expanded clone; other rows omit it.

many,TRBJ2-3,NA,TRBV6-5,CASSSRVTDTQYF,TGTGCCAGCAGTTCCAGGGTCACAGATACGCAGTATTTT
NA,TRBJ1-6,TRBD1,TRBV18,CASSPTGTGENSPLHF,TGTGCCAGCTCACCGACCGGGACAGGGGAGAATTCACCCCTCCACTTT
NA,TRBJ2-4,TRBD2,TRBV6-2/TRBV6-3,CASSRLAGGSLAKNIQYF,TGTGCCAGCAGCAGACTAGCGGGGGGGTCGTTAGCCAAAAACATTCAGTACTTC
NA,TRBJ1-2,TRBD1,TRBV7-3,CASSRGQGDGYTF,TGTGCCAGCAGCCGAGGACAGGGGGATGGCTACACCTTC
NA,TRBJ2-5,NA,TRBV9,CASSPSHRVQETQYF,TGTGCCAGCAGCCCCTCCCACAGGGTACAAGAGACCCAGTACTTC
NA,TRBJ1-5,NA,TRBV27,CASSLVHSNQPQHF,TGTGCCAGCAGTTTGGTACACAGCAATCAGCCCCAGCATTTT
NA,TRBJ2-1,NA,TRBV29-1,CSVVKRTYNEQFF,TGCAGCGTTGTAAAGCGTACCTACAATGAGCAGTTCTTC
NA,TRBJ2-1,TRBD2,TRBV10-1,CASSVNSGRAGYNEQFF,TGCGCCAGCAGTGTAAACAGCGGGAGGGCCGGATACAATGAGCAGTTCTTC
NA,TRBJ2-5,NA,TRBV4-1,CASSQGNRGRWETQYF,TGCGCCAGCAGCCAAGGGAATAGGGGGAGATGGGAGACCCAGTACTTC
NA,TRBJ1-1,NA,TRBV30,CAWSVPSLGNTEAFF,TGTGCCTGGAGTGTTCCCTCACTCGGGAACACTGAAGCTTTCTTT
NA,TRBJ2-1,NA,TRBV7-2,CASSLVSGGYNEQFF,TGTGCCAGCAGCTTAGTCTCCGGAGGGTACAATGAGCAGTTCTTC
NA,TRBJ2-3,NA,TRBV18,CASSPIQSSTDTQYF,TGTGCCAGCTCACCCATTCAGTCTAGCACAGATACGCAGTATTTT
NA,TRBJ2-2,TRBD2,TRBV7-9,CASSPPGREVPGELFF,TGTGCCAGCAGCCCGCCCGGGCGGGAGGTCCCCGGGGAGCTGTTTTTT
few,TRBJ1-6,NA,TRBV4-2,CASSQAGGTNSPLHF,TGTGCCAGCAGCCAAGCGGGAGGTACGAATTCACCCCTCCACTTT
NA,TRBJ2-1,TRBD2,TRBV18,CASSPRGLAEYNEQFF,TGTGCCAGCTCACCACGAGGACTAGCGGAATACAATGAGCAGTTCTTC
NA,TRBJ1-1,TRBD1,TRBV30,CAWSLRFRDRGNTEAFF,TGTGCCTGGAGTCTTAGGTTCCGGGACAGGGGGAACACTGAAGCTTTCTTT
NA,TRBJ2-7,TRBD2,TRBV7-8,CASSLLVAGVSFYEQYF,TGTGCCAGCAGCTTACTCGTAGCGGGGGTTTCCTTCTACGAGCAGTACTTC
NA,TRBJ1-2,TRBD1,TRBV5-1,CASSLETGRGGGYTF,TGCGCCAGCAGCCTGGAGACAGGGCGAGGGGGTGGCTACACCTTC
NA,TRBJ1-5,NA,TRBV30,CAWRSPTWSSNQPQHF,TGTGCCTGGAGAAGCCCGACTTGGAGTAGCAATCAGCCCCAGCATTTT
NA,TRBJ2-7,NA,TRBV9,CASSETGGEQYF,TGTGCCAGCAGCGAGACGGGTGGCGAGCAGTACTTC
few,TRBJ1-2,TRBD1,TRBV7-8,CASSLASRGIVTNYGYTF,TGTGCCAGCAGCCTCGCCAGCAGGGGGATCGTAACCAACTATGGCTACACCTTC
NA,TRBJ1-1,NA,TRBV18,CASSRSENTEAFF,TGTGCCAGCTCCCGGAGTGAGAACACTGAAGCTTTCTTT
few,TRBJ2-7,TRBD2,TRBV27,CASSYAGVGSYEQYF,TGTGCCAGCAGTTACGCGGGGGTTGGTTCCTACGAGCAGTACTTC
NA,TRBJ2-1,TRBD2,TRBV4-1,CASSRGLAGAGSYNEQFF,TGCGCCAGCAGTCGGGGACTAGCGGGGGCCGGCTCCTACAATGAGCAGTTCTTC
NA,TRBJ1-1,NA,TRBV3-1/TRBV3-2,CASSQVNRGANTEAFF,TGTGCCAGCAGCCAAGTGAATAGGGGCGCGAACACTGAAGCTTTCTTT
NA,TRBJ2-2,TRBD2,TRBV29-1,CSVSLKLAGAGELFF,TGCAGCGTTTCGTTAAAACTAGCGGGAGCCGGGGAGCTGTTTTTT
NA,TRBJ1-5,TRBD1,TRBV10-2,CASRGGGNQPQHF,TGCGCCAGCCGAGGGGGCGGGAATCAGCCCCAGCATTTT
NA,TRBJ2-1,TRBD2,TRBV7-3,CASSFGRDSNLFF,TGTGCCAGCAGCTTCGGGAGGGACTCCAATTTGTTCTTC
NA,TRBJ1-6,NA,TRBV28,CASSSLGSSYNSPLHF,TGTGCCAGCAGTTCCCTTGGGAGCTCCTATAATTCACCCCTCCACTTT
NA,TRBJ1-1,TRBD1,TRBV28,CASSDLGGRGHGGTEAFF,TGTGCCAGCAGCGACTTGGGGGGCAGGGGGCACGGGGGCACTGAAGCTTTCTTT
NA,TRBJ1-1,NA,TRBV5-1,CASSPGGAVNTEAFF,TGCGCCAGCAGCCCGGGTGGGGCGGTGAACACTGAAGCTTTCTTT
few,TRBJ1-6,TRBD1,TRBV6-1,CASSELGTGNSPLHF,TGTGCCAGCAGTGAATTAGGGACAGGGAATTCACCCCTCCACTTT
NA,TRBJ2-2,NA,TRBV7-3,CASSLAALTGELFF,TGTGCCAGCAGCTTAGCGGCGCTCACCGGGGAGCTGTTTTTT
NA,TRBJ1-1,NA,TRBV7-8,CASSLEYLRNTEAFF,TGTGCCAGCAGCTTAGAATACCTGCGGAACACTGAAGCTTTCTTT
NA,TRBJ1-5,TRBD1,TRBV9,CASSLDQGGGQPQHF,TGTGCCAGCAGCCTCGACCAGGGGGGAGGTCAGCCCCAGCATTTT
NA,TRBJ2-1,NA,TRBV10-1,CASSERGRHEQFF,TGCGCCAGCAGTGAGAGGGGCAGGCATGAGCAGTTCTTC
once,TRBJ2-5,NA,TRBV5-8,CASSSAPGTQYF,TGTGCCAGCAGCTCCGCCCCAGGGACCCAGTACTTC
NA,TRBJ1-3,NA,TRBV6-5,CASSSRGGESGNTIYF,TGTGCCAGCAGTTCCCGAGGAGGAGAATCTGGAAACACCATATATTTT
NA,TRBJ1-2,NA,TRBV5-8,CASNRQGGAFGYTF,TGTGCCAGCAACCGACAAGGGGGGGCGTTTGGCTACACCTTC
NA,TRBJ1-5,NA,TRBV30,CAWSVAGGGSNQPQHF,TGTGCCTGGAGTGTGGCTGGGGGGGGGAGCAATCAGCCCCAGCATTTT
NA,TRBJ2-5,TRBD1,TRBV5-1,CASRKPGGSQETQYF,TGCGCCAGCAGGAAGCCAGGGGGCAGTCAAGAGACCCAGTACTTC
NA,TRBJ1-5,NA,TRBV19,CASSIDPNPVRNQPQHF,TGTGCCAGTAGTATAGATCCGAACCCCGTGAGGAATCAGCCCCAGCATTTT
NA,TRBJ2-5,NA,TRBV5-3,CARSLHRSETQYF,TGTGCCAGAAGCTTACACAGGAGTGAGACCCAGTACTTC
NA,TRBJ1-6,NA,TRBV6-5,CASSRIRGNNSPLHF,TGTGCCAGCAGTCGCATCAGGGGTAATAATTCACCCCTCCACTTT
NA,TRBJ1-4,TRBD1,TRBV11-2,CASSLYRGVTNEKLFF,TGTGCCAGCAGCTTATACAGGGGAGTGACTAATGAAAAACTGTTTTTT
NA,TRBJ1-1,NA,TRBV6-1,CASSEGHQNTEAFF,TGTGCCAGCAGTGAAGGACACCAGAACACTGAAGCTTTCTTT
NA,TRBJ2-1,NA,TRBV29-1,CSVEVTSYNEQFF,TGCAGCGTTGAAGTTACTTCCTACAATGAGCAGTTCTTC
few,TRBJ1-3,NA,TRBV5-6,CASSLRLSAGNTIYF,TGTGCCAGCAGCCTGAGGTTATCGGCTGGAAACACCATATATTTT
NA,TRBJ2-7,TRBD2,TRBV19,CASRREAGSEQYF,TGTGCCAGTAGGAGGGAAGCGGGAAGCGAGCAGTACTTC
NA,TRBJ2-5,TRBD2,TRBV9,CASSVQAGGGETQYF,TGTGCCAGCAGCGTACAAGCGGGAGGGGGTGAGACCCAGTACTTC
NA,TRBJ1-3,NA,TRBV7-9,CASSLMWVQGSSGNTIYF,TGTGCCAGCAGCTTGATGTGGGTCCAGGGAAGCTCTGGAAACACCATATATTTT
NA,TRBJ2-2,NA,TRBV10-3,CAISVGTGNTGELFF,TGTGCCATCAGTGTGGGTACAGGGAACACCGGGGAGCTGTTTTTT
NA,TRBJ2-2,TRBD1,TRBV5-1,CASSRDRGRGELFF,TGCGCCAGCAGCCGGGACAGGGGACGCGGGGAGCTGTTTTTT
NA,TRBJ1-1,TRBD1,TRBV7-7,CASSRDSNTEAFF,TGTGCTAGCAGTCGGGACAGCAACACTGAAGCTTTCTTT
NA,TRBJ2-5,TRBD2,TRBV30,CAWTSGNLQETQYF,TGTGCCTGGACTAGCGGAAACCTCCAAGAGACCCAGTACTTC
NA,TRBJ2-3,TRBD1,TRBV5-1,CASSSRQGSTDTQYF,TGCGCCAGCAGCTCCCGACAGGGCTCCACAGATACGCAGTATTTT
NA,TRBJ1-4,TRBD1,TRBV4-2,CASSQEGGRGANEKLFF,TGTGCCAGCAGCCAAGAAGGGGGCCGGGGAGCTAATGAAAAACTGTTTTTT
NA,TRBJ1-2,NA,TRBV4-1,CASSQDLPANYGYTF,TGCGCCAGCAGCCAAGACTTACCAGCTAACTATGGCTACACCTTC
NA,TRBJ1-1,NA,TRBV7-3,CASSASLDTEAFF,TGTGCCAGCAGCGCGAGTTTGGACACTGAAGCTTTCTTT
NA,TRBJ1-5,TRBD1,TRBV3-1/TRBV3-2,CASSLDREQPQHF,TGTGCCAGCAGCCTGGACAGGGAGCAGCCCCAGCATTTT